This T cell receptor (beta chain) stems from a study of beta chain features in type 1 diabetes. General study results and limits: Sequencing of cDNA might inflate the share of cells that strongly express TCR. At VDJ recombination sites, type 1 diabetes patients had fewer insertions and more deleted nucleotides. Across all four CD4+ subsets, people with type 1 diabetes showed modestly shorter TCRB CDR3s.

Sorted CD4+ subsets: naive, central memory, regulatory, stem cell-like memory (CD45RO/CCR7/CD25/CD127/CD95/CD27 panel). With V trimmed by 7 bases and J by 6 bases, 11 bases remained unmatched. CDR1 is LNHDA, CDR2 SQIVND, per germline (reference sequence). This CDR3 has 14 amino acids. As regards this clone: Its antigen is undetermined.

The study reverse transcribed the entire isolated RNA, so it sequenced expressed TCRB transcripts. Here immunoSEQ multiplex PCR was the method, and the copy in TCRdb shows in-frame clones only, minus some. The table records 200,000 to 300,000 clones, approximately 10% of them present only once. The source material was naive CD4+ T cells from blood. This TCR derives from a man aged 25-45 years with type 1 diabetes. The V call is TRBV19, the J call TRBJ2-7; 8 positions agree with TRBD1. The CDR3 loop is CASKDWQGASEQYF. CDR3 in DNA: TGTGCCAGTAAAGATTGGCAGGGGGCTAGCGAGCAGTACTTC.